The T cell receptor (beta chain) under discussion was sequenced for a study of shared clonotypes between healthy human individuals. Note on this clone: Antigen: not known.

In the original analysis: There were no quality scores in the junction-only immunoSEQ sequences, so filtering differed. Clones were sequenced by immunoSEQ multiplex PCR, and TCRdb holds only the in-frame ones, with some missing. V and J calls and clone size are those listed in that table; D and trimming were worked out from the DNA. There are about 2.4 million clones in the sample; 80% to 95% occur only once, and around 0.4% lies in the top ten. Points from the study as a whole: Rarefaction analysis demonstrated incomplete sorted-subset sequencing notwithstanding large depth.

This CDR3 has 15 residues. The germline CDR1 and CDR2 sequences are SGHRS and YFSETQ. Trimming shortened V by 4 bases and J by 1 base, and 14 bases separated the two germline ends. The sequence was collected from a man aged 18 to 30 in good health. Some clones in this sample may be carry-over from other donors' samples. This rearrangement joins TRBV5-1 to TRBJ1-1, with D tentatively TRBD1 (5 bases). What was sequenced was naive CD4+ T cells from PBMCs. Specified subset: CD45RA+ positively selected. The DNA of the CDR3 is TGCGCCAGCAGCCCAGACAGCAGTCCGAACACTGAAGCTTTCTTT. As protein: CASSPDSSPNTEAFF.